This T cell receptor beta chain was recovered during a study of regulatory T cells in long-lasting Graves disease. Germline values: CDR1 SGHAT, CDR2 FQNNGV. The V gene lost 4 bases and the J gene lost 1 base, with 14 bases spanning the gap. CDR3 length: 17 residues. Time point noted: newly diagnosed GD, antithyroid drugs for less than 3 months. PBMC RNA was the source of the TCR library. From each patient, nine milliliters of peripheral blood was drawn and collected into an EDTA anticoagulant tube. Through Arm-PCR of CDR3 regions and iRepertoire HTBI primers, TCR beta libraries were built. TCRdb itself ran the multiplex PCR reads through MiXCR, one entry per CDR3 protein. The sample yields 410,000 or so distinct CDR3 sequences, 14% to 15% seen once. These same records also appear under a second study, on T cells in Graves' hyperthyroidism and ophthalmopathy. That source adds: In the blood, most expanded thyroid clonotypes above 0.001 appeared as well.

The starting material was peripheral blood mononuclear cells (PBMCs), obtained at new diagnosis, from a patient treated with antithyroid drugs. This sequence joins TRBV11-2 and TRBJ1-6; no firm D call. This sequence originates from a woman aged 25-40 years with Graves disease. In nucleotides, the CDR3 is TGTGCCAGCAGCTCTCTCGGCAGAGGATCCTATAATTCACCCCTCCACTTT. Its translation: CASSSLGRGSYNSPLHF.